This TCR beta chain stems from a study of identical twins. Findings of the study overall: Models predicted less out-of-frame TCR alpha sharing in monozygotic twins than was found.

The table lists this clonotype with a few counts. As yet, its antigen is unknown. CDR3 length: 15 residues. V was clipped by 7 bases and J by 0 bases; unmatched bases: 7. Germline V CDR1 and CDR2: SNHLY, FYNNEI. TCRdb called the 5' RACE reads again in MiXCR, with one record for every CDR3 protein. The repertoire consists of 450,000 or so distinct CDR3 sequences, with approximately 15% occurring once and the leading ten covering approximately 0.52%. The data also belong to a second study, concerning yellow fever vaccine responses in identical twins.

V and J are TRBV2 and TRBJ2-5, with 8 positions matching TRBD1. This receptor was taken from a woman aged 18-29 years in good health. Input material: CD4+ T cells sorted from blood. CDR3 bases: TGTGCCAGCACGCCGGGACAGGTGTACCAAGAGACCCAGTACTTC. This codes for CASTPGQVYQETQYF.